Below, 29 T cell receptor beta chains from the same sample are listed, as sequenced in a study of blood T cells in healthy people across ages (dated by TCRdb to between 2014 and 2016). Preparation of the library involved 5' RACE. The run used an Illumina HiSeq 2500. A second PCR of about 6 to 11 cycles was run with a J-beta primer mix and a sample-barcoded 5' primer. In-frame beta chains were kept once TCRdb had trimmed the public reads at Q25 with fastp and called clones with MiXCR. Merged by CDR3 protein, the rows form single entries marked with the most common genes and DNA. The sample records about 1.8 million distinct CDR3 sequences, 49% of which are singletons. The top ten constitute around 2.1% of the sample. Sequencing input: blood. These receptors were taken from a woman between 40 and 55 years old in good health.

V gene TRBV6-2 or TRBV6-3 combines with J gene TRBJ1-1; TRBD1 is a possible D gene (6 bases). The length of the CDR3 is 16 residues. Per the germline V gene, CDR1 is MNHEY and CDR2 is SVGEGT. Trimming took off 0 bases at V and 1 base at J, with 12 bases between the two ends. The CDR3 region has the DNA TGTGCCAGCAGTTACTCAGTCCGGGACAAGAACACTGAAGCTTTCTTT. Encoded protein: CASSYSVRDKNTEAFF.

The chain recombines TRBV7-2 with TRBJ2-4, with 12 positions matching TRBD2. The length of the CDR3 is 22 residues. The germline CDR1 and CDR2 sequences are SGHTA and FQGNSA. Germline trimming cut 5 bases from V and 0 bases from J; bases unmatched to any gene: 20. The CDR3 nucleotides are TGTGCCAGCAGCCTTCGGGCTAGCGGGGGGGCCACGGAGAGACGAGCCAAAAACATTCAGTACTTC. It is translated as CASSLRASGGATERRAKNIQYF.

The sample holds one count of this clonotype. For the CDR3, the DNA is TGCGCCAGCAGCCAATATGGGGGGTCCGGGGAGCTGTTTTTT. Amino acids: CASSQYGGSGELFF. The chain joins TRBV4-1 to TRBJ2-2, with TRBD2 as a possible D gene (6 bases). Germline V lookup: CDR1 MGHRA, CDR2 YSYEKL. V lost 2 bases and J lost 6, with 10 bases in between. This CDR3 has 14 amino acids.

This rearrangement joins TRBV25-1 to TRBJ1-4; 11 bases map to TRBD1. The CDR3 length is 14 residues. The germline gives CDR1 MGHDK, CDR2 SYGVNS. Trimming took 6 bases from V and 8 from J; bases not matched to a gene: 5. This chain's CDR3 is CASRGQGGREKLFF. The CDR3 coding sequence is TGTGCCAGCAGGGGACAGGGGGGTAGGGAAAAACTGTTTTTT.

This clonotype was detected only once. The chain carries TRBV29-1 and TRBJ2-1; 8 bases are shared with TRBD2. There are 15 residues in the CDR3. V was clipped by 4 bases and J by 13 bases; unmatched bases: 18. Germline V gene lookup returns CDR1 SQVTM and CDR2 ANQGSEA. CDR3 in DNA: TGCAGCGTTGGGCCCGGGGGGGCCCGCAGAGAGACCCAGTTCTTC. Protein product: CSVGPGGARRETQFF.

The chain recombines TRBV29-1 with TRBJ1-4; D ambiguous. With 6 bases removed from V and 4 bases from J, the gap between germline ends came to 3 bases. The CDR3 consists of 10 residues. CDR1 SQVTM and CDR2 ANQGSEA come from the germline V gene. This CDR3 reads CSVFNEKLFF. In nucleotides, the CDR3 is TGCAGCGTCTTTAATGAAAAACTGTTTTTT.

In DNA, the CDR3 is TGCAGTGCTAGTCGAGGGAGGAATGAGCAGTTCTTC. This codes for CSASRGRNEQFF. The chain carries TRBV20-1 and TRBJ2-1; tentatively, D is TRBD2 (6 bases). Germline V gene lookup returns CDR1 DFQATT and CDR2 SNEGSKA (reference sequence). V was shortened by 3 bases and J by 7 bases, with 10 bases between the two germline ends. The CDR3 length is 12 residues.

This chain links TRBV5-5 with TRBJ2-6; tentative D call: TRBD2 (5 bases). Trimming left V 7 bases short and J 7 bases short, with 12 bases between. Germline V lookup: CDR1 SGHKS, CDR2 YYEKEE (reference sequence). CDR3 length: 13 residues. The CDR3 DNA reads TGTGCCAGCGTGATCGAGGGTGCCAACGTCCTGACTTTC. Encoded protein: CASVIEGANVLTF.

The V gene is TRBV5-5, the J gene TRBJ1-5; D perhaps matches TRBD1 (6 bases). The V gene lost 4 bases and the J gene lost 3 bases, with 17 bases spanning the gap. Per germline, CDR1 SGHKS and CDR2 YYEKEE (reference sequence). This CDR3 is built from 16 residues. CDR3 in amino acids: CASSLTPDSYNQPQHF. The CDR3 nucleotides read TGTGCCAGCAGCCTGACCCCGGACAGCTACAATCAGCCCCAGCATTTT.

This chain uses TRBV7-8 with TRBJ2-7, with 10 bases identical to TRBD1. The ends lost 5 bases at V and 3 bases at J; junction bases unmatched: 4. Germline-derived CDR1 and CDR2 are SGHVS and FQNEAQ. The CDR3 contains 14 residues. DNA for the CDR3: TGTGCCAGCAGCACGACAGGGGGCCTCTACGAGCAGTACTTC. As protein: CASSTTGGLYEQYF.

The chain recombines TRBV10-3 with TRBJ2-3, with no clear D. Germline loops: CDR1 ENHRY, CDR2 SYGVKD. This CDR3 region has 12 residues. V lost 6 bases, J lost 1 base, and 5 bases lay in between. The CDR3 spells CAIREGTDTQYF. CDR3 bases: TGTGCCATCAGAGAGGGCACAGATACGCAGTATTTT.

This clonotype was recorded a few times. The rearrangement links TRBV4-2 to TRBJ2-7; 12 nucleotides match TRBD1. The ends lost 4 bases at V and 7 bases at J; junction bases unmatched: 8. Per the germline V gene, CDR1 is LGHNA and CDR2 is YNFKEQ. This CDR3 contains 15 residues. The CDR3 is CASSLKGQGAVEQYF. CDR3 nucleotide sequence: TGTGCCAGCAGCCTAAAGGGACAGGGGGCAGTAGAGCAGTACTTC.

The CDR3 loop reads CASRYSGGAETQYF. CDR3 nucleotides: TGTGCCAGCAGGTACAGCGGGGGGGCAGAGACCCAGTACTTC. The chain joins TRBV12-3 or TRBV12-4 to TRBJ2-5, with 10 bases aligning to TRBD2. The CDR3 is made up of 14 amino acids. V lost 6 bases and J lost 4; bases outside the gene matches: 5.

The chain carries TRBV7-2 and TRBJ1-6, with 9 nucleotides matching TRBD1. Trimming cost V 4 bases and J 6 bases; bases outside gene matches: 10. The CDR3 totals 17 residues. Germline V gives CDR1 SGHTA, CDR2 FQGNSA. The CDR3 is CASSSNTGGWGNSPLHF. The CDR3 nucleotides are TGTGCCAGCAGCTCCAATACAGGGGGCTGGGGTAATTCACCCCTCCACTTT.

In its sample, this clonotype was seen a few times. V usage is TRBV12-3 or TRBV12-4 and J usage is TRBJ1-2; no clear D gene. V lost 2 bases to trimming and J lost 5 bases, with 9 bases between them. CDR3 length: 13 residues. CDR3 region: CASSLRQDYGYTF. As DNA, the CDR3 is TGTGCCAGCAGTTTACGGCAGGATTATGGCTACACCTTC.

V is TRBV5-5 and J is TRBJ2-1; TRBD2 agrees at 10 bases. The CDR3 has 15 amino acids. Trimming at V came to 3 bases and at J to 7 bases, leaving 7 bases not matched to a gene. Per the germline V gene, CDR1 is SGHKS and CDR2 is YYEKEE (reference sequence). The CDR3 DNA reads as TGTGCCAGCAGCTCACTAGCGGGGCTTAGGAATGAGCAGTTCTTC. As protein: CASSSLAGLRNEQFF.

The chain links TRBV27 to TRBJ2-1; tentatively, D is TRBD2 (7 bases). V dropped 3 bases and J dropped 0 bases, with 12 bases sitting between them. The CDR3 spans 16 residues. CDR1 MNHEY and CDR2 SMNVEV come from the germline V gene (reference sequence). The CDR3 spells CASSFAGASSYNEQFF. The DNA for the CDR3 is TGTGCCAGCAGTTTCGCGGGGGCGAGCTCCTACAATGAGCAGTTCTTC.

This clonotype has a single count. This chain uses TRBV12-3 or TRBV12-4 with TRBJ2-1; maybe TRBD2 (6 bases). V dropped 7 bases and J dropped 0 bases, with 10 bases sitting between them. The CDR3 totals 14 residues. As DNA, the CDR3 is TGTGCCAGCATGAAGACTAGCTCCTACAATGAGCAGTTCTTC. It translates to CASMKTSSYNEQFF.

This clonotype has only a few counts. The chain links TRBV4-1 to TRBJ1-2; 7 bases map to TRBD1. The CDR3 totals 15 residues. Germline V CDR1 and CDR2: MGHRA, YSYEKL. The V segment lost 2 bases and the J segment 4 bases; nucleotides outside the gene matches: 7. Here the CDR3 DNA reads TGCGCCAGCAGCCAATTTCCCACAGGGGTCTATGGCTACACCTTC. Its protein is CASSQFPTGVYGYTF.

This clonotype has more than one count but fewer than ten. This chain links TRBV2 with TRBJ2-5, with 7 bases that match TRBD1. Germline trimming cut 10 bases from V and 11 bases from J; bases unmatched to any gene: 16. Germline CDR1 SNHLY, CDR2 FYNNEI. This CDR3 comprises 13 residues. Here the CDR3 reads CATSTGLGDEQYF. The DNA of the CDR3 is TGTGCCACGTCGACAGGGCTAGGAGATGAGCAGTACTTC.

This clonotype appeared a few times. This chain connects TRBV27 to TRBJ2-3; TRBD1 aligns across 7 bases. This CDR3 contains 16 residues. Looked up from germline, CDR1 is MNHEY and CDR2 is SMNVEV (reference sequence). V dropped 3 bases and J dropped 1; count of bases not matched to a gene: 7. The CDR3 sequence: CASSFMRTGGTDTQYF. As DNA, the CDR3 is TGTGCCAGCAGTTTTATGAGGACAGGAGGCACAGATACGCAGTATTTT.

This clonotype was seen more than once but under ten times. Sequence at one end of the junction differs from germline and may be a read error. The gene calls are TRBV18 and TRBJ2-3, with TRBD2 matching 9 bases. In germline, CDR1 is KGHSH, CDR2 LQKENI. The CDR3 runs to 16 residues. The CDR3 DNA follows: TGTGCCAGCTCACCATCTAGCGGGGTCAGCACAGATACACAGTATTTT. Protein product: CASSPSSGVSTDTQYF.

This clonotype was observed a handful of times. The rearrangement links TRBV6-6 to TRBJ2-5; possibly TRBD2 for D (6 bases). The CDR3 totals 15 residues. V was trimmed by 0 bases and J by 2 bases, leaving 10 bases between them. In germline, CDR1 is MNHNY, CDR2 SVGAGI (reference sequence). The CDR3 here is CASSYSGGVQETQYF. The DNA of the CDR3 is TGTGCCAGCAGTTACTCTGGCGGGGTGCAAGAGACCCAGTACTTC.

The CDR3 reads CASSQAEVAGGEYNEQFF. CDR3 nucleotides: TGCGCCAGCAGCCAAGCAGAGGTAGCGGGGGGGGAGTACAATGAGCAGTTCTTC. The genes are TRBV4-3 and TRBJ2-1; 11 nucleotides align to TRBD2. Germline assignment: CDR1 LGHNA and CDR2 YSLEER. CDR3 length: 18 amino acids. V lost 1 base to trimming and J lost 4 bases; unmatched junction nucleotides: 9.

This clonotype was seen more than once but under ten times. This chain joins TRBV27 and TRBJ2-4, with TRBD1 matching over 9 bases. Germline values: CDR1 MNHEY, CDR2 SMNVEV (reference sequence). The length of the CDR3 is 15 residues. Trimming at V came to 2 bases and at J to 8 bases, leaving 7 bases not matched to a gene. The chain's CDR3 is CASSLTGTGKDIQYF. As DNA, the CDR3 is TGTGCCAGCAGTTTAACCGGGACAGGGAAGGACATTCAGTACTTC.

This clonotype was found once. V gene TRBV5-5 combines with J gene TRBJ1-2; D is unclear. The CDR3 has 16 residues. V lost 6 bases, J lost 3 bases, and 21 bases lay in between. Germline loops: CDR1 SGHKS, CDR2 YYEKEE (reference sequence). The DNA for the CDR3 is TGTGCCAGCACCCAATCCTTGTCTGGGTCGGACTATGGCTACACCTTC. Its translation is CASTQSLSGSDYGYTF.

The table lists this clonotype with a few counts. The chain uses TRBV27 and TRBJ2-7; D possibly matches TRBD1 or TRBD2 (5 bases each). The germline gives CDR1 MNHEY, CDR2 SMNVEV (reference sequence). This CDR3 contains 13 residues. V lost 7 bases and J 6 bases, leaving 16 bases between the germline ends. CDR3 amino acids: CASTLRGPGEQYF. The CDR3 coding sequence is TGTGCCAGCACCTTGAGGGGCCCAGGCGAGCAGTACTTC.

The V and J genes are TRBV13 and TRBJ2-3, with a tentative D call TRBD1 (5 bases). This CDR3 is 13 amino acids long. Germline-derived CDR1 and CDR2 are PRHDT and FYEKMQ (reference sequence). V shed 5 bases and J shed 6 bases, with 12 bases lying between them. The CDR3 loop reads CASSLIGVDTQYF. The CDR3 region has the DNA TGTGCCAGCAGCCTTATAGGGGTGGATACGCAGTATTTT.

This clonotype has just a few counts. The gene calls are TRBV28 and TRBJ1-1; D is undetermined. Trimming pared 5 bases from V and 2 bases from J, leaving 3 bases between. There are 11 residues in the CDR3. The germline V gene has CDR1 MDHEN and CDR2 SYDVKM. The CDR3 spells CASSTNTEAFF. CDR3 bases: TGTGCCAGCAGTACTAACACTGAAGCTTTCTTT.